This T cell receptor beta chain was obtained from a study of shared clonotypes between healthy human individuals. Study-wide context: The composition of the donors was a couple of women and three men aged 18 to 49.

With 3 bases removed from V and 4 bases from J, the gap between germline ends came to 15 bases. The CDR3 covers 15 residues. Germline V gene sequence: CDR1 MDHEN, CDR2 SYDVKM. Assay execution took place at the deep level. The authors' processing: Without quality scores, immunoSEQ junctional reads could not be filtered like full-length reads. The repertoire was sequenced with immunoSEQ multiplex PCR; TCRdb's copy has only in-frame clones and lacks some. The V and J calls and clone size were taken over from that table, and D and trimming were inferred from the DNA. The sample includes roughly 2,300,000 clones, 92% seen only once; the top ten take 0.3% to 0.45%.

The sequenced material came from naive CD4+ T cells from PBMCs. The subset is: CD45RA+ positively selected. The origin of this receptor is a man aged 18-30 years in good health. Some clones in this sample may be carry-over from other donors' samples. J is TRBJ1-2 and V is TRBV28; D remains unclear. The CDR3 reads CASSFAGYPRYGYTF. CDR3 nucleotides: TGTGCCAGCAGTTTTGCAGGCTACCCTCGCTATGGCTACACCTTC.